Only a few counts were recorded for the clone carrying this TCR beta chain. The antigen is unknown. Quantitative 5'-RACE with molecular barcodes generated TCR beta libraries. TCRdb reprocessed the 5' RACE reads with MiXCR, giving one entry per CDR3 protein. The sample lists some 840,000 distinct CDR3 sequences, roughly 10% occurring once. This CDR3 is 14 amino acids long. Germline V gene data show CDR1 as SGHRS and CDR2 as YFSETQ. V lost 0 bases, J lost 6 bases, and 12 bases lay in between. The sample is drawn from a study of CD8 T cells in ankylosing spondylitis. Study outcomes and limitations: What appeared characteristic of ankylosing spondylitis blood was a TCR beta motif of about eight highly homologous variants. Within peripheral blood, clones linked to disease were CD8+ and relatively rare. Reportedly, matched ankylosing spondylitis synovial fluid was significantly enriched for disease-linked clones.

V is TRBV5-1 and J is TRBJ2-5; the D gene is possibly TRBD2 (5 bases). The sample comprised blood, either unsorted or a sorted T cell fraction (not recorded which). The TCR sequence derives from a male donor with ankylosing spondylitis. The CDR3 DNA sequence: TGCGCCAGCAGCTTGGACTCTCCGGGGAAGACCCAGTACTTC. It yields the protein CASSLDSPGKTQYF.